The rows below give T cell receptor beta chains drawn from one sample of a study of response to subunit inactivated influenza vaccine. TCRdb re-called the RT-PCR reads with MiXCR, one entry per CDR3 protein. There are hundreds of thousands of distinct CDR3 sequences in the sample; 15% to 18% occur only once, and more than 9% lies in the top ten. The sample consisted of PBMCs from blood, taken 11 to 12 days after vaccination. The receptors were sampled from a man aged 50 or older who received an inactivated influenza vaccine. The CDR3 runs from the conserved cysteine through the conserved F or W. Each record gives: V gene, J gene, D gene, clone size, CDR3 protein, CDR3 DNA. The D gene is left open where the match is weak. For some rows the clone size is stated as once, few or many, or as a class when expanded; others skip it.

v_call: TRBV18; j_call: TRBJ1-1; d_call: .; clone_size: many; cdr3_aa: CASSPGQMNTEAFF; cdr3_nt: TGTGCCAGCTCACCCGGACAGATGAACACTGAAGCTTTCTTT
v_call: TRBV5-1; j_call: TRBJ1-1; d_call: .; clone_size: .; cdr3_aa: CASSSETVRTEAFF; cdr3_nt: TGCGCCAGCAGCTCGGAAACCGTACGGACTGAAGCTTTCTTT
v_call: TRBV27; j_call: TRBJ2-1; d_call: TRBD2; clone_size: .; cdr3_aa: CASSLLAGPGRNEQFF; cdr3_nt: TGTGCCAGCAGTTTATTAGCGGGGCCCGGGAGGAATGAGCAGTTCTTC
v_call: TRBV7-9; j_call: TRBJ2-7; d_call: .; clone_size: few; cdr3_aa: CASSHGDHSYEQYF; cdr3_nt: TGTGCCAGCAGCCATGGGGACCACTCCTACGAGCAGTACTTC
v_call: TRBV4-3; j_call: TRBJ2-3; d_call: TRBD1; clone_size: few; cdr3_aa: CASSPGQRSTDTQYF; cdr3_nt: TGCGCCAGCAGCCCGGGACAGAGATCCACAGATACGCAGTATTTT
v_call: TRBV5-1; j_call: TRBJ1-1; d_call: .; clone_size: few; cdr3_aa: CASSFQSFSNTEAFF; cdr3_nt: TGCGCCAGCAGCTTTCAGTCTTTCTCTAACACTGAAGCTTTCTTT
v_call: TRBV18; j_call: TRBJ1-5; d_call: .; clone_size: .; cdr3_aa: CASSPGTLSPQHF; cdr3_nt: TGTGCCAGCTCACCAGGGACCCTTTCACCCCAGCATTTT
v_call: TRBV4-1; j_call: TRBJ1-5; d_call: .; clone_size: few; cdr3_aa: CASSQELGPQHF; cdr3_nt: TGCGCCAGCAGCCAAGAACTAGGGCCCCAGCATTTT
v_call: TRBV18; j_call: TRBJ2-7; d_call: TRBD2; clone_size: few; cdr3_aa: CASSPLAGFSYEQYF; cdr3_nt: TGTGCCAGCTCACCACTAGCGGGCTTCTCCTACGAGCAGTACTTC
v_call: TRBV7-9; j_call: TRBJ2-1; d_call: .; clone_size: once; cdr3_aa: CASSFAGIDPGQFF; cdr3_nt: TGTGCCAGCAGCTTTGCAGGGATCGATCCGGGGCAGTTCTTC
v_call: TRBV27; j_call: TRBJ2-7; d_call: TRBD2; clone_size: .; cdr3_aa: CASSLSGFRGEGLSYEQYF; cdr3_nt: TGTGCCAGCAGTTTATCGGGGTTCCGGGGGGAGGGTCTTTCCTACGAGCAGTACTTC
v_call: TRBV7-7; j_call: TRBJ1-1; d_call: .; clone_size: many; cdr3_aa: CASSRAPNTEAFF; cdr3_nt: TGTGCTAGCAGCCGCGCCCCGAACACTGAAGCTTTCTTT
v_call: TRBV12-3/TRBV12-4; j_call: TRBJ2-3; d_call: TRBD2; clone_size: few; cdr3_aa: CASSPLGGGAKDTQYF; cdr3_nt: TGTGCCAGCAGTCCCCTCGGGGGGGGCGCGAAAGATACGCAGTATTTT
v_call: TRBV7-3; j_call: TRBJ1-5; d_call: .; clone_size: many; cdr3_aa: CASSLRAGDTQPQHF; cdr3_nt: TGTGCCAGCAGCTTACGGGCGGGGGACACTCAGCCCCAGCATTTT
v_call: TRBV4-2; j_call: TRBJ2-1; d_call: .; clone_size: many; cdr3_aa: CASSQDQNNEQFF; cdr3_nt: TGTGCCAGCAGCCAAGATCAAAACAATGAGCAGTTCTTC
v_call: TRBV7-9; j_call: TRBJ2-1; d_call: TRBD1; clone_size: few; cdr3_aa: CASSTGQGYNEQFF; cdr3_nt: TGTGCCAGCAGCACAGGACAGGGTTACAATGAGCAGTTCTTC
v_call: TRBV7-2; j_call: TRBJ2-5; d_call: TRBD2; clone_size: .; cdr3_aa: CASSLGREGLKYF; cdr3_nt: TGTGCCAGCAGCTTAGGACGGGAGGGCCTAAAGTACTTC
v_call: TRBV5-6; j_call: TRBJ2-2; d_call: .; clone_size: few; cdr3_aa: CASSLAPGLITGELFF; cdr3_nt: TGTGCCAGCAGCTTGGCGCCAGGACTAATCACCGGGGAGCTGTTTTTT
v_call: TRBV18; j_call: TRBJ2-7; d_call: TRBD2; clone_size: .; cdr3_aa: CASSPPSSGGPDEQYF; cdr3_nt: TGTGCCAGCTCACCACCCTCTTCGGGAGGGCCGGACGAGCAGTACTTC
v_call: TRBV12-3/TRBV12-4; j_call: TRBJ1-1; d_call: .; clone_size: few; cdr3_aa: CASKPSGGWNTEAFF; cdr3_nt: TGTGCCAGCAAACCCTCGGGGGGCTGGAACACTGAAGCTTTCTTT
v_call: TRBV4-3; j_call: TRBJ2-2; d_call: .; clone_size: .; cdr3_aa: CASSQDMGSGELFF; cdr3_nt: TGCGCCAGCAGCCAAGATATGGGGTCCGGGGAGCTGTTTTTT
v_call: TRBV4-1; j_call: TRBJ2-1; d_call: .; clone_size: .; cdr3_aa: CASSQVWTEVYNEQFF; cdr3_nt: TGCGCCAGCAGCCAAGTCTGGACAGAAGTTTACAATGAGCAGTTCTTC
v_call: TRBV19; j_call: TRBJ2-1; d_call: .; clone_size: .; cdr3_aa: CASSYLRLSPGNEQFF; cdr3_nt: TGTGCCAGTAGTTATCTGCGGCTCTCCCCCGGGAATGAGCAGTTCTTC
v_call: TRBV6-2/TRBV6-3; j_call: TRBJ2-4; d_call: .; clone_size: .; cdr3_aa: CASSRDSRAKNIQYF; cdr3_nt: TGTGCCAGCAGTCGTGACAGCCGAGCCAAAAACATTCAGTACTTC
v_call: TRBV6-2/TRBV6-3; j_call: TRBJ1-5; d_call: .; clone_size: few; cdr3_aa: CASSYSITGTNQPQHF; cdr3_nt: TGTGCCAGCAGTTACTCGATAACAGGGACGAATCAGCCCCAGCATTTT
v_call: TRBV7-2; j_call: TRBJ1-1; d_call: .; clone_size: few; cdr3_aa: CASSLDRKAFF; cdr3_nt: TGTGCCAGCAGCTTGGACAGAAAAGCTTTCTTT
v_call: TRBV7-8; j_call: TRBJ2-7; d_call: .; clone_size: .; cdr3_aa: CASLSGRSTYEQYF; cdr3_nt: TGTGCCAGCTTAAGTGGGAGATCGACCTACGAGCAGTACTTC
v_call: TRBV28; j_call: TRBJ1-2; d_call: TRBD1; clone_size: few; cdr3_aa: CASSPPGQASGTF; cdr3_nt: TGTGCCAGCAGTCCTCCGGGACAGGCCTCCGGCACCTTC
v_call: TRBV7-9; j_call: TRBJ1-6; d_call: TRBD1; clone_size: many; cdr3_aa: CASSTGTGQYSPLHF; cdr3_nt: TGTGCCAGCAGCACTGGGACAGGGCAGTATTCACCCCTCCACTTT
v_call: TRBV27; j_call: TRBJ1-2; d_call: TRBD1; clone_size: few; cdr3_aa: CASSLDRGAHYGYTF; cdr3_nt: TGTGCCAGCAGTTTAGACAGGGGCGCGCACTATGGCTACACCTTC
v_call: TRBV30; j_call: TRBJ1-5; d_call: TRBD1; clone_size: few; cdr3_aa: CAWSEGQGRQPQHF; cdr3_nt: TGTGCCTGGAGTGAAGGACAGGGCCGACAGCCCCAGCATTTT
v_call: TRBV30; j_call: TRBJ1-2; d_call: TRBD1; clone_size: few; cdr3_aa: CAWSPPTGTGGVYGYTF; cdr3_nt: TGTGCCTGGAGTCCCCCGACCGGGACAGGGGGCGTCTATGGCTACACCTTC
v_call: TRBV9; j_call: TRBJ2-6; d_call: TRBD1; clone_size: few; cdr3_aa: CASSVAMTGSGANVLTF; cdr3_nt: TGTGCCAGCAGCGTAGCGATGACAGGGTCTGGGGCCAACGTCCTGACTTTC
v_call: TRBV9; j_call: TRBJ2-1; d_call: .; clone_size: .; cdr3_aa: CASSVGVNEQFF; cdr3_nt: TGTGCCAGCAGCGTAGGAGTGAATGAGCAGTTCTTC
v_call: TRBV25-1; j_call: TRBJ2-2; d_call: .; clone_size: .; cdr3_aa: CASSERGFGELFF; cdr3_nt: TGTGCCAGCAGTGAGAGGGGGTTCGGGGAGCTGTTTTTT
v_call: TRBV7-8; j_call: TRBJ2-3; d_call: .; clone_size: .; cdr3_aa: CASSLAGGRWDAQYF; cdr3_nt: TGTGCCAGCAGCTTAGCCGGGGGGCGATGGGATGCGCAGTATTTT